This T cell receptor (beta chain) was captured by sequencing in a study of blood T cell repertoires in COVID-19 (dated by TCRdb to about 2020). Regarding the study in general: Samples from collaborators originated in the United States, Italy and Spain and spanned both the acute and convalescent phases of COVID-19. The material from the prospective study consisted of cDNA or gDNA derived from T cells, B-cell-depleted T cells, or PBMCs. Deeply sampled blood TCRbeta repertoires from subjects exposed to, actively infected with, or recovered from COVID-19 were included in the dataset. A freely available public database, intended as a resource for researchers studying the immune response to SARS-CoV-2, is where the repertoires were released. The samples were drawn from two sources: the first 160 participants of the ongoing ImmuneRACE study, and over 1,000 subjects contributed by 6 global collaborators. A de-identified subject ID, COVID-19 status, age in years and sex were almost always included in the sample metadata. Where available, HLA class I and class II types were obtained from metadata supplied by the sample provider rather than from assay-based typing. General conclusions and limits of the study: The quantity of clinical and demographic metadata differed by source and by participant and was supplied without curation.

TCRbeta CDR3 regions were amplified from genomic DNA using the immunoSEQ Assay, a bias-controlled multiplex PCR. The authors' analysis ran thus. Nucleated cell counts per sample were estimated from amplification of reference gene primers within the assay. To quantify the absolute abundance of each unique TCRbeta CDR3 rearrangement, sequence reads were collapsed and filtered. Productive Simpson clonality was computed per sample as the square root of Simpson's diversity index over productive rearrangements. Here the immuneACCESS table is served through TCRdb, limited to in-frame sequences with V and J called. Missing clones are a known gap in these copies; in checked studies unresolved V genes cover under half, and the rest lacks a known reason. Clone size and the V and J calls come from that table; the DNA yielded D and trimming. The sample table records hundreds of thousands of clones; almost 85% of these occur just once. The leading ten clones occupy less than 6.5% of the sample.

About this clone: Its antigen has not been determined. Base qualities are missing; no much larger clone stands one base away. Other nucleotide sequences in the sample specify the same CDR3.

Whole blood was collected in K2EDTA tubes by collaborating institutions according to the institutions' own protocols. For TCRbeta analysis, collaborator samples were shipped as frozen whole blood, as isolated PBMCs, or as DNA extracted from either sample type. This receptor was obtained from a man aged 50 or older with active or convalescent COVID-19. Sequencing was performed on peripheral blood.

The sequence in DNA is TGCGCCAGCAGCTTGGCACAGAACTATGGCTACACCTTC. This translates into CASSLAQNYGYTF. The chain links TRBV5-1 with TRBJ1-2; a confident D gene designation cannot be given. At the junction V is shortened by 0 bases and J by 2 bases, with 5 bases in between. As encoded in the germline V gene, CDR1 is SGHRS while CDR2 is YFSETQ. The CDR3 has 13 amino acids, counting the end cysteine and phenylalanine. Only the CDR3 portion is preserved as DNA: 39 bases, with reading frame beginning at the first base.